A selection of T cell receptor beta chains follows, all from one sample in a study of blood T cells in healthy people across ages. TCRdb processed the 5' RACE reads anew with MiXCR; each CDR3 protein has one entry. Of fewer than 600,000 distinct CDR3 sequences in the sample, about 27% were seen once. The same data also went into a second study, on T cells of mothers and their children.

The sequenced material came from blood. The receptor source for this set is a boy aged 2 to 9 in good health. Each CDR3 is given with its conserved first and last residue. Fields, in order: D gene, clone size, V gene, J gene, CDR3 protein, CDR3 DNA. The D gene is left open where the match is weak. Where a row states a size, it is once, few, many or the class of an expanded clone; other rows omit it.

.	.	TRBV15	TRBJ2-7	CATSSRRGNEQYF	TGTGCCACCAGCTCGCGTAGGGGGAACGAGCAGTACTTC
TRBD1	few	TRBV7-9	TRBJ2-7	CASSQQGSSYEQYF	TGTGCCAGCAGCCAACAGGGGTCGTCCTACGAGCAGTACTTC
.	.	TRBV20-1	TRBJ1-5	CSATSGGSLSNQPQHF	TGCAGTGCGACCTCGGGGGGCTCTTTGAGCAATCAGCCCCAGCATTTT
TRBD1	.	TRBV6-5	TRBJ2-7	CATQSGTGNEQYF	TGTGCCACCCAATCCGGGACAGGGAACGAGCAGTACTTC
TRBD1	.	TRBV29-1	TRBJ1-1	CSVKTGEAFF	TGCAGCGTTAAGACAGGGGAAGCTTTCTTT
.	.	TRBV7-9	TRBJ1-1	CASRLNRNTEAFF	TGTGCCAGCAGACTAAACAGGAACACTGAAGCTTTCTTT
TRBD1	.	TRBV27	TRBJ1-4	CASSPTGATNEKLFF	TGTGCCAGCAGCCCTACAGGGGCAACTAATGAAAAACTGTTTTTT
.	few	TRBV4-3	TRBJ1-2	CASSQDWKGSYGYTF	TGCGCCAGCAGCCAAGATTGGAAAGGGTCCTATGGCTACACCTTC
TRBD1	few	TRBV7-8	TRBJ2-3	CASSSPGTGGGTDTQYF	TGTGCCAGCAGCTCTCCCGGGACAGGGGGTGGCACAGATACGCAGTATTTT
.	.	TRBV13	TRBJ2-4	CASSLTAQGDFSAKNIQYF	TGTGCCAGCAGCTTAACGGCCCAGGGCGATTTTTCAGCCAAAAACATTCAGTACTTC
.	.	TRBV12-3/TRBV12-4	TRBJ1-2	CASSFTRGVGYGYTF	TGTGCCAGCAGTTTCACCAGGGGAGTTGGCTATGGCTACACCTTC
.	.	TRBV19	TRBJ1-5	CASSIGGPNQPQHF	TGTGCCAGTAGTATTGGAGGGCCGAATCAGCCCCAGCATTTT
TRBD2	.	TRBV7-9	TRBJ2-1	CASSLGLAGPGNEQFF	TGTGCCAGCAGCCTAGGACTAGCGGGACCTGGGAATGAGCAGTTCTTC
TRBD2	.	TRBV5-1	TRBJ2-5	CASKLAGGPETQYF	TGCGCCAGCAAACTAGCGGGGGGCCCGGAGACCCAGTACTTC
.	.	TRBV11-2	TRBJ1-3	CASSTQRAGNTIYF	TGTGCCAGCAGCACACAGAGAGCTGGAAACACCATATATTTT
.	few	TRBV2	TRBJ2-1	CASRLFSYNEQFF	TGTGCCAGCAGGCTCTTCTCCTACAATGAGCAGTTCTTC
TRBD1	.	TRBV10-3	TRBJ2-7	CAIRPLLGGHEQYF	TGTGCCATCAGGCCCTTACTAGGGGGCCACGAGCAGTACTTC
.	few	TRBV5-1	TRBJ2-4	CASSRAGTQGDIQYF	TGCGCCAGCAGCAGAGCCGGGACCCAGGGTGACATTCAGTACTTC
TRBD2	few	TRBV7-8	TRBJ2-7	CASSLGTSGKTYEQYF	TGTGCCAGCAGCTTAGGCACTAGCGGGAAAACCTACGAGCAGTACTTC
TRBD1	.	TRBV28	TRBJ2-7	CANSTFGKNSPDRATPYEQYF	TGTGCCAACAGTACATTCGGAAAGAATTCTCCTGACAGGGCCACTCCCTACGAGCAGTACTTC
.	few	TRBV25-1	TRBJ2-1	CASSDGFEGIDEQFF	TGTGCCAGCAGTGATGGTTTTGAGGGGATCGATGAGCAGTTCTTC
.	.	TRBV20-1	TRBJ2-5	CSASTPWQSEETQYF	TGCAGTGCTTCGACACCGTGGCAATCTGAAGAGACCCAGTACTTC
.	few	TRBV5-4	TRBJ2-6	CASRAAYSGANVLTF	TGTGCCAGCAGGGCCGCTTACTCTGGGGCCAACGTCCTGACTTTC
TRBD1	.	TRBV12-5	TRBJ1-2	CASGLGTGANYGYTF	TGTGCTAGTGGTTTAGGGACAGGGGCTAACTATGGCTACACCTTC
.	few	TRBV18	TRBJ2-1	CASSPRREYEQFF	TGTGCCAGCTCACCAAGGAGGGAATATGAGCAGTTCTTC
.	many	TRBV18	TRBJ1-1	CASSRDRGTEAFF	TGTGCCAGCAGCCGCGACAGAGGCACTGAAGCTTTCTTT
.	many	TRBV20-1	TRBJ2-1	CSARRSLYNEQFF	TGCAGTGCTAGGCGGAGCCTCTACAATGAGCAGTTCTTC
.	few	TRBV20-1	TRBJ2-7	CSARDPGGSYEQYF	TGCAGTGCTAGAGATCCCGGGGGCTCATACGAGCAGTACTTC
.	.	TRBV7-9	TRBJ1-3	CASERSSSGNTIYF	TGTGCCAGCGAGAGGAGTTCCTCTGGAAACACCATATATTTT
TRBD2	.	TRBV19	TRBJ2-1	CASSTSGGALSLFF	TGTGCCAGTAGTACTAGCGGGGGGGCGTTATCGTTGTTCTTC
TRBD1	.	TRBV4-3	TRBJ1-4	CASSQAEFGTDNEKLFF	TGCGCCAGCAGCCAGGCCGAATTCGGGACAGATAATGAAAAACTGTTTTTT
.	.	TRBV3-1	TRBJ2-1	CASSQEFPPHARYNEQFF	TGTGCCAGCAGCCAAGAGTTTCCCCCCCACGCGCGGTACAATGAGCAGTTCTTC
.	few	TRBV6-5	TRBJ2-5	CASNPTGKETQYF	TGTGCCAGCAACCCCACCGGAAAAGAGACCCAGTACTTC
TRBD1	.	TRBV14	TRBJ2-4	CASSRSGGEGDIQYF	TGTGCCAGCAGCCGGTCAGGGGGCGAGGGGGACATTCAGTACTTC
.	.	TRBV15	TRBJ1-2	CATSSRGGRDYGYTF	TGTGCCACCAGCAGTAGGGGGGGAAGAGACTATGGCTACACCTTC
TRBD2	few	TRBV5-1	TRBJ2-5	CASSQSLWRGGQETQYF	TGCGCCAGCAGCCAGAGTCTGTGGCGGGGGGGCCAAGAGACCCAGTACTTC
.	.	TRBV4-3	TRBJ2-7	CASSQDRWSSYEQYF	TGCGCCAGCAGCCAAGATAGGTGGAGCTCCTACGAGCAGTACTTC